The text below deals with one T cell receptor (beta chain). The record originates from a study of blood T cell repertoires in COVID-19. The table came from immunoSEQ multiplex PCR; TCRdb's copy has only in-frame clones and leaves some out. This table has some 400,000 clones, 90% appearing once. The specimen was peripheral blood. The sequence was obtained from a young man with active or convalescent COVID-19.

DNA of the CDR3: TGCAGCGGAAAGTTAGCGGGGAGCACAGATACGCAGTATTTT. This encodes CSGKLAGSTDTQYF. The chain joins TRBV29-1 to TRBJ2-3, with 8 nucleotides matching TRBD2. Germline V gene sequence: CDR1 SQVTM, CDR2 ANQGSEA. V lost 7 bases to trimming and J lost 0 bases; unmatched junction nucleotides: 6. The CDR3 extends over 14 amino acids.